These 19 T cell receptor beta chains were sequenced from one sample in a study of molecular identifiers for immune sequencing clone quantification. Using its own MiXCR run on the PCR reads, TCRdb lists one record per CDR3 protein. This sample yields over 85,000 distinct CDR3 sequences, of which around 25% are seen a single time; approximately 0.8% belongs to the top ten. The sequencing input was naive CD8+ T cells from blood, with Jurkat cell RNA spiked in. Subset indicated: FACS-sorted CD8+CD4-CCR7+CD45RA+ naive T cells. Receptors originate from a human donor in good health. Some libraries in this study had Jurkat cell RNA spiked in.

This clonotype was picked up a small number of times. The CDR3 region has the DNA TGCGCCAGCAGCGCCTACAGGGGGACTGAGCAGTTCTTC. The encoded protein is CASSAYRGTEQFF. V usage is TRBV10-2 and J usage is TRBJ2-1; 8 nucleotides match TRBD1. Germline V lookup: CDR1 WSHSY, CDR2 SAAADI. The CDR3 consists of 13 residues. V shed 6 bases and J 9 bases; nucleotides not matched to a gene: 7.

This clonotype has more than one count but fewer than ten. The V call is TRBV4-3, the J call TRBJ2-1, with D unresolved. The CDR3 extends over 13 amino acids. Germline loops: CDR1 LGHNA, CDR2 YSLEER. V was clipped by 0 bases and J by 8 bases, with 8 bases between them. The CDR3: CASSQDRYYEQFF. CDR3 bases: TGCGCCAGCAGCCAAGATCGATACTATGAGCAGTTCTTC.

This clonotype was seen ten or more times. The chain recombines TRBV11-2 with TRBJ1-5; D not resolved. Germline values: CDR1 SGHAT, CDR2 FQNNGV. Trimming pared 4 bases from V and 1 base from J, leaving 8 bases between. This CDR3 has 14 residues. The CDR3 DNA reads TGTGCCAGCAGCTCGTTGTCCAGCAATCAGCCCCAGCATTTT. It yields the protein CASSSLSSNQPQHF.

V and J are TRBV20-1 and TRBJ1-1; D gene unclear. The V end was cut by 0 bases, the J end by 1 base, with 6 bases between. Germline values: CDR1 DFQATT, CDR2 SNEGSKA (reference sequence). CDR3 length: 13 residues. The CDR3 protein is CSARDEGNTEAFF. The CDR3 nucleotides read TGCAGTGCTAGAGATGAGGGGAACACTGAAGCTTTCTTT.

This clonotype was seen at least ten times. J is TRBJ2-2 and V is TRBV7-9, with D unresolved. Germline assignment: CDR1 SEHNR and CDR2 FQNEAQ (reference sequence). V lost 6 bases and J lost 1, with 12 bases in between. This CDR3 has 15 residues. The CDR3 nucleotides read TGTGCCAGCAGAAACAGCTTCCTGAACACCGGGGAGCTGTTTTTT. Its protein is CASRNSFLNTGELFF.

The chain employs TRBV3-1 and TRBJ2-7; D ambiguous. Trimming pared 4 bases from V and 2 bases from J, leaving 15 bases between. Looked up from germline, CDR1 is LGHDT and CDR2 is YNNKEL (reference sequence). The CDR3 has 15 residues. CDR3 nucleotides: TGTGCCAGCAGCCTCAGTCGGTCCCTCCCCTACGAGCAGTACTTC. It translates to CASSLSRSLPYEQYF.

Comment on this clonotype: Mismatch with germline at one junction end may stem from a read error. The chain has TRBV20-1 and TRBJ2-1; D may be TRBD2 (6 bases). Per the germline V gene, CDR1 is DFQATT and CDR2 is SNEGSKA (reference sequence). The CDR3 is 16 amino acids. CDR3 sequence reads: CSAVPGWGESGNGQFF. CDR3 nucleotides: TGCAGTGCCGTCCCAGGGTGGGGGGAGTCAGGTAATGGGCAGTTCTTC.

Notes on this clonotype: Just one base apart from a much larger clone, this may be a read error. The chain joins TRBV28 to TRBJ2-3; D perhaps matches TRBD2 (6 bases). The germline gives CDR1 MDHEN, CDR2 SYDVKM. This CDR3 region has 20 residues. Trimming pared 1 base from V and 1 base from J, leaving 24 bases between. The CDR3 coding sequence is TGTGCCAGCAGTTTATTCTACGTAGACGGATCGGAGGGAGGCACAGATACGCAGTATTTT. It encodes CASSLFYVDGSEGGTDTQYF.

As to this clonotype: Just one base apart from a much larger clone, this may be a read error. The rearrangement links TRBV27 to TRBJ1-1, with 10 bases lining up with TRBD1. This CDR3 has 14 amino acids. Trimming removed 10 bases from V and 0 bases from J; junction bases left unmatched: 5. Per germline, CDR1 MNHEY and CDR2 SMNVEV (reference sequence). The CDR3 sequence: CANRGTGVNTEAFF. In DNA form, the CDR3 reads TGTGCCAACAGGGGGACAGGGGTGAACACTGAAGCTTTCTTT.

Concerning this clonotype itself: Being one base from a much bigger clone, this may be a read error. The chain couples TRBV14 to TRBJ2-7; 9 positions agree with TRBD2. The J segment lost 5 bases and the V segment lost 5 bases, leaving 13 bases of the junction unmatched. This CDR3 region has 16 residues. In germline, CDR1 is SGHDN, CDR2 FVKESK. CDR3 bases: TGTGCCAGCAGCTCTCCCGGAGGGACTAGCTCTAACGAGCAGTACTTC. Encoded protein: CASSSPGGTSSNEQYF.

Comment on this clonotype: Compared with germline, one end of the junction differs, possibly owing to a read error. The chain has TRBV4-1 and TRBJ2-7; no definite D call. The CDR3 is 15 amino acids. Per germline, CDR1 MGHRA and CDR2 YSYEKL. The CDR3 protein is CASRQEASLSYEQYF. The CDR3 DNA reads TGCGCCAGCCGCCAAGAAGCAAGCTTGTCCTACGAGCAGTACTTC.

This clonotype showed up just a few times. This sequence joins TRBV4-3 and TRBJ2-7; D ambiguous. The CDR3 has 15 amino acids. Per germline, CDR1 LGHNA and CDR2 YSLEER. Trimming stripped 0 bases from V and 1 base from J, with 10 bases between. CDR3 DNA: TGCGCCAGCAGCCAAGATCCGAGCCTGTCCTACGAGCAGTACTTC. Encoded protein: CASSQDPSLSYEQYF.

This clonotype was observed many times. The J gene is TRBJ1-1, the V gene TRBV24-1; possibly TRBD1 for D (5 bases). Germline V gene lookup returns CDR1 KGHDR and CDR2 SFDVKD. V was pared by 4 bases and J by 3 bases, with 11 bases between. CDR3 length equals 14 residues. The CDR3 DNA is TGTGCCACCAGTGAGGCGGGGCCGGACACTGAAGCTTTCTTT. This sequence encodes CATSEAGPDTEAFF.

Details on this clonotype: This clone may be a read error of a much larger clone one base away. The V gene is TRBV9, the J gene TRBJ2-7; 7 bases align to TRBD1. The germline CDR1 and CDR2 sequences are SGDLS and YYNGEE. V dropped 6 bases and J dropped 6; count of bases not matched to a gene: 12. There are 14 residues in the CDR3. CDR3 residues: CASIHNPTGPEQYF. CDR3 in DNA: TGTGCCAGCATCCACAACCCGACAGGGCCCGAGCAGTACTTC.

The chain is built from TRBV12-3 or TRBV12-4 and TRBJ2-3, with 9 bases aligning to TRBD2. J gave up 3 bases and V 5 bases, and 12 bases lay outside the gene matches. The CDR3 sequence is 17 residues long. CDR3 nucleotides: TGTGCCAGCAGTCCTAAATTCGGGGGACTAGCAACAGATACGCAGTATTTT. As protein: CASSPKFGGLATDTQYF.

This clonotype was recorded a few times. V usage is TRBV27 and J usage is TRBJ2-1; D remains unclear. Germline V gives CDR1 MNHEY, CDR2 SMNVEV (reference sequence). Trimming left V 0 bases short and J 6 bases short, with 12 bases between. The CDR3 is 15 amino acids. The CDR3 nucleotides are TGTGCCAGCAGTTTATCGTGGGGTCTGGCCAATGAGCAGTTCTTC. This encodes CASSLSWGLANEQFF.

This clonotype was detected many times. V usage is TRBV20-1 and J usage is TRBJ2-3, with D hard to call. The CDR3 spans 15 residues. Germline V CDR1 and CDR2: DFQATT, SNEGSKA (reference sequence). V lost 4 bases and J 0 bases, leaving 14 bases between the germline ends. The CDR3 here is CSAIDQESSTDTQYF. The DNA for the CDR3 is TGCAGTGCTATTGATCAGGAATCGAGCACAGATACGCAGTATTTT.

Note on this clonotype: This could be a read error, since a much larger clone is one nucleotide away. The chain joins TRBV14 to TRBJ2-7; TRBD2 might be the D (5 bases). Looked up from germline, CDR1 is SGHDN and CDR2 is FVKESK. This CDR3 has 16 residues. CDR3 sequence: CASSNPEDSISYVQYF. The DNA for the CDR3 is TGTGCCAGCAGCAATCCGGAGGACTCTATTTCCTACGTGCAGTACTTC.

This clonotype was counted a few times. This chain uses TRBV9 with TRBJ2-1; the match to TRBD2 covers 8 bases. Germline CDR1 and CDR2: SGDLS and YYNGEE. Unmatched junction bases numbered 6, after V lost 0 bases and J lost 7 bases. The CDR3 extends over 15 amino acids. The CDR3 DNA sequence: TGTGCCAGCAGCGTAGCGGGGGGGCCCCCGAATGAGCAGTTCTTC. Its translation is CASSVAGGPPNEQFF.